A selection of T cell receptor beta chains follows, all from one sample in a study of blood T cell repertoires in COVID-19. The data were produced by immunoSEQ multiplex PCR, yet TCRdb's version contains in-frame clones alone and is incomplete. In the table there are over 120,000 clones, more than 75% of which are singletons. Sequencing was done on a sample of PBMCs or T cells enriched from blood (not recorded which). The source is a woman aged 50 to 65 who had recovered from COVID-19. The CDR3 runs from the conserved cysteine through the conserved F or W. Each record gives: V gene, J gene, CDR3 protein.

TRBV13	TRBJ2-3	CASSAYRDRLTDTQYF
TRBV13	TRBJ2-3	CASSLGLAGGLTDTQYF
TRBV12-3/TRBV12-4	TRBJ1-1	CASSLSSIEAFF
TRBV20-1	TRBJ2-3	CSASSQGRTDTQYF
TRBV6-6	TRBJ1-1	CASSRGGEAFF
TRBV20-1	TRBJ1-2	CSATRAGGYTF
TRBV28	TRBJ1-1	CASSFSGGGTEAFF
TRBV14	TRBJ1-1	CASSHVTEAFF
TRBV18	TRBJ1-2	CASSPPGRGNYGYTF
TRBV5-4	TRBJ1-2	CASTWGGVGDGYTF
TRBV27	TRBJ1-5	CASSFEARVGWDQHF
TRBV27	TRBJ2-1	CASSFQREYNEQFF
TRBV30	TRBJ1-2	CAWSRGFNYGYTF
TRBV28	TRBJ1-4	CASSPRLGQGRSTTNEKLFF
TRBV27	TRBJ1-1	CASSSGLMGTEAFF
TRBV6-5	TRBJ2-5	CASRGTTTETQYF
TRBV29-1	TRBJ1-5	CSVGHYSNQPQHF
TRBV11-2	TRBJ1-2	CASSLDRGEAGYTF
TRBV30	TRBJ1-5	CAWDSGQAPNQPQHF
TRBV21-1	TRBJ1-4	CASSIEPQGSSNEKLFF
TRBV16	TRBJ1-5	CASSQSGTGDQPQHF
TRBV28	TRBJ1-2	CASSAPSGVGYGYTF
TRBV11-2	TRBJ1-2	CASSLDTEANYGYTF
TRBV2	TRBJ2-1	CATIGGGAPPYNEQFF
TRBV28	TRBJ1-2	CASSLYSSNYGYTF
TRBV29-1	TRBJ2-5	CSVEGPGGPQYF
TRBV2	TRBJ2-3	CASSRTSAGTDTQYF
TRBV5-1	TRBJ1-1	CASSLAPGNMNTEAFF
TRBV9	TRBJ1-4	CASSLGQGRTEELFF
TRBV5-4	TRBJ1-5	CASSLGQDNQPQHF
TRBV6-4	TRBJ2-3	CASSQGHSTDTQYF
TRBV9	TRBJ1-3	CASSSPGSGNTIYF
TRBV7-9	TRBJ1-1	CASSRGTEAFF
TRBV7-8	TRBJ1-2	CASSFRGQGRTF
TRBV6-2/TRBV6-3	TRBJ1-1	CASSYADYRAANTEAFF
TRBV14	TRBJ1-2	CASSHGNYGYTF
TRBV7-2	TRBJ1-5	CASSLAPGPQHF
TRBV6-1	TRBJ1-5	CASSEPEIWHQPQHF
TRBV7-2	TRBJ2-3	CASSFRLAGGSSTDTQYF
TRBV3-1/TRBV3-2	TRBJ1-2	CASSSGGLGGYTF
TRBV28	TRBJ1-4	CASTKPGQYEEKLFF
TRBV5-1	TRBJ1-1	CASSLQGSFGTEAFF
TRBV5-1	TRBJ1-6	CASSSLRRNSPLHF
TRBV6-5	TRBJ2-7	CASKLNLQGSYEQYF
TRBV12-3/TRBV12-4	TRBJ1-4	CASKSDGEKLFF
TRBV7-2	TRBJ2-1	CASSWTNYNEQFF
TRBV2	TRBJ1-2	CASRTGRGSVDGYTF
TRBV6-5	TRBJ1-2	CASSYQEDYYGYTF
TRBV27	TRBJ1-6	CASSPGQNSYNSPLHF
TRBV28	TRBJ1-4	CASSPPMEATNEKLFF
TRBV12-3/TRBV12-4	TRBJ2-5	CASSYGGKETQYF
TRBV3-1/TRBV3-2	TRBJ1-2	CASSQDTGMTGYTF
TRBV28	TRBJ1-5	CASSTDREQPQHF
TRBV28	TRBJ1-3	CASTSTPQLGNTIYF
TRBV4-1	TRBJ1-2	CASSPDRFNYGYTF
TRBV7-9	TRBJ1-1	CASSLDPGQGTEAFF
TRBV2	TRBJ2-1	CASTLVGTGTYNEQFF
TRBV28	TRBJ2-3	CASRTTFGRDTTFTDTQYF
TRBV11-2	TRBJ1-3	CASSVRGRSGNTIYF
TRBV7-2	TRBJ2-2	CASSLGGQANTGELFF